The 28 T cell receptor beta chains presented below share a single source sample, sequenced in a study of blood T cell repertoires in COVID-19. Some clones are missing from TCRdb's copy, which holds only in-frame ones; the method was immunoSEQ multiplex PCR. The sample yields under 300,000 clones, about four fifths seen once. The sample comprised peripheral blood. The receptor source for this set is a woman in her late teens or twenties with acute or convalescent COVID-19.

The rearrangement links TRBV4-3 to TRBJ2-3, with 9 bases identical to TRBD1. CDR1 LGHNA and CDR2 YSLEER come from the germline V gene. The CDR3 has 17 residues. V shed 1 base and J 5 bases; nucleotides not matched to a gene: 10. The CDR3 DNA reads TGCGCCAGCAGCCAAGGGGTACCGGGACAGGGCATAGATACGCAGTATTTT. Amino acid sequence: CASSQGVPGQGIDTQYF.

This clone was picked up one time. The chain couples TRBV18 to TRBJ1-1, with a tentative D call TRBD1 (5 bases). The CDR3 has 14 amino acids. Germline V lookup: CDR1 KGHSH, CDR2 LQKENI. V lost 3 bases, J lost 1 base, and 9 bases lay in between. CDR3 coding DNA: TGTGCCAGCTCACCGGGACTCCAGAACACTGAAGCTTTCTTT. Translated, it gives CASSPGLQNTEAFF.

This clone has only a few counts. This chain uses TRBV27 with TRBJ1-2, with a weak D call TRBD1 (6 bases). In germline, CDR1 is MNHEY, CDR2 SMNVEV (reference sequence). The length of the CDR3 is 18 residues. Trimming removed 2 bases at V and 0 bases at J, with 19 bases between. CDR3 sequence reads: CASSLTAGGGIANYGYTF. CDR3 sequence (DNA): TGTGCCAGCAGTTTAACGGCGGGAGGGGGGATAGCTAACTATGGCTACACCTTC.

The V and J genes are TRBV29-1 and TRBJ2-7, with D perhaps TRBD2 (5 bases). Germline V lookup: CDR1 SQVTM, CDR2 ANQGSEA. There are 13 residues in the CDR3. V lost 4 bases to trimming and J lost 2 bases, with 12 bases between them. The CDR3 loop reads CSVGGGGTYEQYF. The CDR3 DNA sequence: TGCAGCGTTGGCGGAGGCGGCACCTACGAGCAGTACTTC.

The genes are TRBV25-1 and TRBJ1-2, with D maybe TRBD1 (6 bases). The CDR3 has 13 amino acids. Germline V gene sequence: CDR1 MGHDK, CDR2 SYGVNS. The V end lost 2 bases, the J end lost 8 bases, and 12 bases lay between the germline ends. The CDR3 DNA reads TGTGCCAGCAGTGAACAGGGGTGGGACGGCTACACCTTC. This sequence encodes CASSEQGWDGYTF.

The chain joins TRBV6-5 to TRBJ2-7, with D maybe TRBD2 (5 bases). This CDR3 is built from 14 residues. Germline CDR1 MNHEY, CDR2 SVGAGI. V was clipped by 5 bases and J by 5 bases, with 16 bases between them. For the CDR3, the DNA is TGTGCCAGCAGTCACCTCGGGGAAGGGAACGAGCAGTACTTC. Its translation is CASSHLGEGNEQYF.

The chain has TRBV6-5 and TRBJ1-3; 10 bases are shared with TRBD1. Trimming cost V 0 bases and J 4 bases; bases outside gene matches: 3. Germline V gives CDR1 MNHEY, CDR2 SVGAGI. This CDR3 is 16 amino acids long. CDR3 nucleotides: TGTGCCAGCAGTTACTCCGGGACAGGGGCCGGAAACACCATATATTTT. Translating it yields CASSYSGTGAGNTIYF.

CDR3 bases: TGTGCCAGCATTTTAGACAGGTTATGGCCACCCCTCCACTTT. Protein sequence: CASILDRLWPPLHF. The chain recombines TRBV2 with TRBJ1-6, with a tentative D call TRBD1 (6 bases). With 7 bases removed from V and 11 bases from J, the gap between germline ends came to 18 bases. CDR1 is SNHLY and CDR2 is FYNNEI in the germline V gene. There are 14 residues in the CDR3.

This sequence joins TRBV5-1 and TRBJ1-6; no clear D. This CDR3 spans 18 amino acids. V was shortened by 0 bases and J by 0 bases, with 13 bases between the two germline ends. Germline V lookup: CDR1 SGHRS, CDR2 YFSETQ. CDR3 region: CASSLAYATSSYNSPLHF. Here the CDR3 DNA reads TGCGCCAGCAGCTTGGCCTATGCGACTTCCTCCTATAATTCACCCCTCCACTTT.

V is TRBV4-3 and J is TRBJ2-1, with D uncertain. Germline CDR1 LGHNA, CDR2 YSLEER. Trimming removed 3 bases from V and 3 bases from J, with 9 bases in between. This CDR3 spans 14 amino acids. In DNA form, the CDR3 reads TGCGCCAGCAGCCATGGCTCAATCTACAATGAGCAGTTCTTC. This gives the protein CASSHGSIYNEQFF.

Only a few counts were recorded for this clone. The rearrangement uses TRBV19 and TRBJ1-1; D unclear. CDR1 LNHDA and CDR2 SQIVND come from the germline V gene (reference sequence). CDR3 length equals 13 residues. Trimming removed 8 bases from V and 3 bases from J, with 13 bases in between. The CDR3 spells CASLNDWDTEAFF. In DNA, the CDR3 is TGTGCCAGTTTAAATGACTGGGACACTGAAGCTTTCTTT.

To note about this clone: Germline and junction disagree at one end, which may indicate a read error. The gene calls are TRBV7-7 and TRBJ2-1; 10 bases line up with TRBD2. Germline assignment: CDR1 SSHAT and CDR2 FNYEAQ (reference sequence). This CDR3 has 15 amino acids. The chain's CDR3 is CASSSASGRAGEQFF. DNA for the CDR3: TGTGCTAGCAGCTCGGCCAGCGGGAGGGCCGGTGAGCAGTTCTTC.

This chain joins TRBV5-1 and TRBJ1-2, with D hard to call. Germline lookup yields CDR1 SGHRS and CDR2 YFSETQ. V lost 0 bases, J lost 4 bases, and 13 bases lay in between. The CDR3 is 15 amino acids. The CDR3 loop is CASSLVAGGIYGYTF. The CDR3 DNA reads as TGCGCCAGCAGCTTGGTGGCAGGAGGAATCTATGGCTACACCTTC. Full variable domain (rest looked up from reference TRBV5-1 and TRBJ1-2): KAGVTQTPRYLIKTRGQQVTLSCSPISGHRSVSWYQQTPGQGLQFLFEYFSETQRNKGNFPGRFSGRQFSNSRSEMNVSTLELGDSALYLCASSLVAGGIYGYTFGSGTRLTVV.

The V gene is TRBV2, the J gene TRBJ2-7; 9 bases match TRBD1. The CDR3 is 13 amino acids. V was clipped by 6 bases and J by 4 bases; unmatched bases: 4. CDR1 SNHLY and CDR2 FYNNEI come from the germline V gene. In DNA, the CDR3 is TGTGCCAGCAGACAGGGGGCTAGTTACGAGCAGTACTTC. This sequence encodes CASRQGASYEQYF.

CDR3 protein: CASSDWLAGGEQFF. CDR3 DNA sequence: TGCGCCAGCAGTGATTGGCTAGCGGGAGGTGAGCAGTTCTTC. V and J are TRBV10-1 and TRBJ2-1; 11 bases are a match to TRBD2. This CDR3 is 14 amino acids long. Per the germline V gene, CDR1 is WNHNN and CDR2 is SYGVQD (reference sequence). V gave up 3 bases and J gave up 9 bases; unmatched junction bases: 4.

The J gene is TRBJ2-7, the V gene TRBV7-2; 7 bases map to TRBD2. V was clipped by 6 bases and J by 0 bases; unmatched bases: 14. Germline assignment: CDR1 SGHTA and CDR2 FQGNSA. CDR3 length: 17 residues. The CDR3: CASRWRASGEGSYEQYF. The CDR3, as DNA: TGTGCCAGCAGGTGGCGGGCTAGCGGAGAGGGCTCCTACGAGCAGTACTTC.

The chain combines TRBV28 with TRBJ2-5; a weak D match, TRBD1 (6 bases). This CDR3 has 15 residues. Germline V CDR1 and CDR2: MDHEN, SYDVKM. V lost 2 bases and J 0 bases, leaving 10 bases between the germline ends. This chain's CDR3 is CASSLRGHYQETQYF. Written as DNA, the CDR3 is TGTGCCAGCAGTTTAAGGGGACACTACCAAGAGACCCAGTACTTC.

The genes are TRBV7-8 and TRBJ2-1; 8 positions agree with TRBD2. Germline loops: CDR1 SGHVS, CDR2 FQNEAQ. This CDR3 comprises 16 residues. The ends lost 5 bases at V and 6 bases at J; junction bases unmatched: 12. The CDR3 DNA follows: TGTGCCAGCAGCCTCGACCAGAGACTAGCGCCCAATGAGCAGTTCTTC. Its translation: CASSLDQRLAPNEQFF.

The V call is TRBV5-4, the J call TRBJ1-2, with 11 bases lining up with TRBD1. Unmatched junction bases numbered 8, after V lost 0 bases and J lost 7 bases. CDR3 length: 16 residues. Germline-derived CDR1 and CDR2 are SGHNT and YYREEE (reference sequence). The CDR3 nucleotides are TGTGCCAGCAGCTTGGCCTCGGGACAGGGGGATGCTGGCTACACCTTC. It specifies CASSLASGQGDAGYTF.

A single count supports this clone. The rearrangement uses TRBV10-2 and TRBJ1-5; possibly TRBD1 for D (5 bases). This CDR3 comprises 13 residues. Trimming took 6 bases from V and 3 from J, leaving 9 bases between them. Germline V CDR1 and CDR2: WSHSY, SAAADI. In nucleotides, the CDR3 is TGCGCCAGCAGGGCACAGGCCAATCAGCCCCAGCATTTT. Residues: CASRAQANQPQHF.

The V call is TRBV10-3, the J call TRBJ2-3, with 13 bases identical to TRBD2. Germline values: CDR1 ENHRY, CDR2 SYGVKD. Trimming removed 4 bases from V and 1 base from J; junction bases left unmatched: 5. CDR3 length equals 17 residues. The CDR3 region has the DNA TGTGCCATCAGTGGGACTAGCGGGAGTTCGGGCACAGATACGCAGTATTTT. Residues: CAISGTSGSSGTDTQYF.

This chain joins TRBV3-1 (or the pseudogene TRBV3-2) and TRBJ2-7, with TRBD2 matching 8 bases. The trim removed 4 bases at V and 2 bases at J, leaving 7 bases unmatched. Per the germline V gene, CDR1 is LGHDT and CDR2 is YNNKEL (reference sequence). This CDR3 is 15 amino acids long. In DNA, the CDR3 is TGTGCCAGCAGCCCCCGGGGGGGAGACGCCTACGAGCAGTACTTC. The encoded protein is CASSPRGGDAYEQYF.

The rearrangement uses TRBV1 and TRBJ2-5; no check of the table's D call, TRBD2, against the DNA was made. TRBV1 is deemed a pseudogene. The CDR3 length is 13 residues. CDR3 DNA sequence: TGCACCAGCCGAACTTGGTACCAAGAGACCCAGTACTTC. Amino acid sequence: CTSRTWYQETQYF.

This CDR3 is CASSLVGDYGYTF. CDR3 DNA: TGTGCCAGCAGCTTGGTAGGGGACTATGGCTACACCTTC. The chain employs TRBV7-9 and TRBJ1-2, with TRBD1 as a possible D gene (5 bases). Germline V gene sequence: CDR1 SEHNR, CDR2 FQNEAQ (reference sequence). V dropped 3 bases and J dropped 3 bases, with 8 bases sitting between them. CDR3 length equals 13 residues.

The gene calls are TRBV7-8 and TRBJ1-2; D is ambiguous. This CDR3 is built from 14 residues. Germline V gene data show CDR1 as SGHVS and CDR2 as FQNEAQ. V shed 5 bases and J shed 2 bases, with 12 bases lying between them. CDR3 in amino acids: CASSPHEKNYGYTF. For the CDR3, the DNA is TGTGCCAGCAGCCCCCACGAGAAAAACTATGGCTACACCTTC.

The J gene is TRBJ2-7, the V gene TRBV11-2; D is perhaps TRBD2 (5 bases). The V and J ends lost 0 bases and 12 bases respectively, with 24 bases between them. The CDR3 contains 16 residues. The V gene's germline CDR1 is SGHAT and CDR2 FQNNGV. For the CDR3, the DNA is TGTGCCAGCAGCTTAGATACCCCGACCTGGGGAGCTCCCAGGTACTTC. Amino acid sequence: CASSLDTPTWGAPRYF. Full variable domain (missing parts from reference TRBV11-2 and TRBJ2-7): EAGVAQSPRYKIIEKRQSVAFWCNPISGHATLYWYQQILGQGPKLLIQFQNNGVVDDSQLPKDRFSAERLKGVDSTLKIQPAKLEDSAVYLCASSLDTPTWGAPRYFGPGTRLTVT.

The chain's CDR3 is CASSPGTASYGYTF. The CDR3 nucleotides are TGTGCCAGTAGTCCTGGGACAGCTTCCTATGGCTACACCTTC. The chain uses TRBV19 and TRBJ1-2; 7 positions agree with TRBD1. The CDR3 contains 14 residues. Germline loops: CDR1 LNHDA, CDR2 SQIVND (reference sequence). The J segment lost 4 bases and the V segment lost 5 bases, leaving 7 bases of the junction unmatched. The entire variable domain, with the rest obtained from reference TRBV19 and TRBJ1-2, is as follows: DGGITQSPKYLFRKEGQNVTLSCEQNLNHDAMYWYRQDPGQGLRLIYYSQIVNDFQKGDIAEGYSVSREKKESFPLTVTSAQKNPTAFYLCASSPGTASYGYTFGSGTRLTVV.

The V gene is TRBV7-3, the J gene TRBJ2-3; the match to TRBD2 covers 11 bases. The CDR3 sequence is 17 residues long. From germline, CDR1 is SGHTA and CDR2 FQGTGA. V trimming: 2 bases; J trimming: 8 bases; junction bases outside the gene matches: 12. This CDR3 reads CASSLDVAGGPLFTQYF. CDR3 DNA: TGTGCCAGCAGCTTAGATGTAGCGGGAGGGCCTTTGTTTACGCAGTATTTT.